This T cell receptor beta chain stems from a study of neoadjuvant nivolumab and ipilimumab in lung cancer (dated by TCRdb to between 2020 and 2021). Regarding the study in general: Nivolumab was administered intravenously at 3 mg/kg on days 1, 15 and 29, and in the combination arm ipilimumab 1 mg/kg was added on day 1 only. In the trial, around 43 patients with operable NSCLC were treated, of whom approximately 23 were randomized to nivolumab monotherapy and roughly 20 to nivolumab plus ipilimumab. TCR repertoires were compared between pretherapy (baseline) peripheral blood and tumors resected at surgery after neoadjuvant immune checkpoint blockade. Matched pretherapy and resected tumor pairs were analyzed for seven patients, of whom four received nivolumab and three received nivolumab plus ipilimumab. The major pathologic response (MPR) rate in the intention-to-treat population in each study arm was designated as the primary trial endpoint. Broader findings and caveats from the paper: Richness in tumors resected after neoadjuvant therapy showed a positive correlation with pretherapy blood TCR richness (Spearman R ~ 0.8). A small number of samples was subjected to TCR sequencing. From pretherapy to surgery, tumor T-cell richness and clonality went up in three of three dual-therapy tumors, versus only two of four nivolumab-treated tumors. Greater TCR richness and clonality were observed in resected tumors than in tumor-adjacent uninvolved lung, and increases were observed in more dual-therapy-treated tumors. No significant correlation was found between TCR clonality and pathologic tumor regression, and only one major-pathologic-response sample was available for the clonality analysis.

The CDR3 sequence holds 12 residues, the cysteine and phenylalanine included. Only CDR3 DNA remains: 36 bases, in frame from the first base. CDR1 SEHNR and CDR2 FQNEAQ are derived from the germline V gene (reference sequence). The junction carries 11 bases between V and J, which are trimmed by 5 bases and 6 bases respectively. The sample's time point label, decoded: pretherapy, before neoadjuvant immune checkpoint inhibitors. Samples came from the phase 2 randomized NEOSTAR trial, which tested neoadjuvant nivolumab or nivolumab plus ipilimumab followed by surgery in operable NSCLC. The library was produced with the immunoSEQ multiplex PCR assay. The authors' pipeline ran thus. Repertoires were summarized by richness and clonality, and significantly expanded and contracted clones were identified between pre- and post-therapy samples. What TCRdb holds here is the immuneACCESS table cut down to in-frame rearrangements. Part of the clones is not present; checked against another copy, under half of the missing clones reflect an unresolved V gene, and the others are unexplained. D and trimming come from the DNA, and the V and J calls and clone size come from that table. This sample gives 40,000 to 55,000 clones in total; approximately 90% of them show up just once. The ten largest clones capture 3.7% of the sample.

As to this clone: This clone's antigen is unknown. No qualities accompany the bases; no much larger clone lies one base away.

The sequence was collected from an adult with non-small cell lung cancer. Some clones in this sample may be carry-over from other donors' samples. The input for sequencing was blood, taken before neoadjuvant nivolumab, alone or with ipilimumab. The chain uses TRBV7-9 and TRBJ2-7; matching of 5 bases hints at TRBD2 as the D gene. The DNA is as follows: TGTGCCAGCAGCAGGGATCGGGGCGAGCAGTACTTC. The translation is CASSRDRGEQYF.